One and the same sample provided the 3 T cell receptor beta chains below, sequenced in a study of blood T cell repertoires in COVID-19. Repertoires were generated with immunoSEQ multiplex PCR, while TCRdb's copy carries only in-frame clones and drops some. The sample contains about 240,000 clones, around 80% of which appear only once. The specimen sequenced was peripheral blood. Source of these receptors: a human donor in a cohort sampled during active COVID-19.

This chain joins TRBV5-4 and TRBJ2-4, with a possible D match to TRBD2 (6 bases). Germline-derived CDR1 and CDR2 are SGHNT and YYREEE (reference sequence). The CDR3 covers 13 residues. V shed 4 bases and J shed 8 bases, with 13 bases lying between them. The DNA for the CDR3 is TGTGCCAGCAGCCCGGGGGAAGGGGACATTCAGTACTTC. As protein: CASSPGEGDIQYF.

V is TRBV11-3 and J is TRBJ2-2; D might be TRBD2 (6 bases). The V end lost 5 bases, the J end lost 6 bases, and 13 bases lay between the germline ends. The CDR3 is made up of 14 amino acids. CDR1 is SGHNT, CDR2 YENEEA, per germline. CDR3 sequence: CASSPDGTPGELFF. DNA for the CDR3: TGTGCCAGCAGCCCGGACGGGACTCCCGGGGAGCTGTTTTTT. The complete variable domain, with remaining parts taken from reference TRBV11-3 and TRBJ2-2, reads EAGVVQSPRYKIIEKKQPVAFWCNPISGHNTLYWYLQNLGQGPELLIRYENEEAVDDSQLPKDRFSAERLKGVDSTLKIQPAELGDSAVYLCASSPDGTPGELFFGEGSRLTVL.

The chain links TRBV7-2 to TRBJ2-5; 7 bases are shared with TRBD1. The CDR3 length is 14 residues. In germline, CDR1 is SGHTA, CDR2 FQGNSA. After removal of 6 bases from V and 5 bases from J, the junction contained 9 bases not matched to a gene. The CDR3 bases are TGTGCCAGCAGACTTAATACAGGGGAGGAGACCCAGTACTTC. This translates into CASRLNTGEETQYF.